This TCR beta chain emerged from a study of cytomegalovirus exposure and HLA in healthy donors. PCR used 60 Vbeta primers and 13 Jbeta primers. The assay was immunoSEQ multiplex PCR, and TCRdb's table has in-frame clones only and misses some. The sample has some 130,000 clones, 76% seen once. CDR1 GTSNPN and CDR2 SVGIG come from the germline V gene (reference sequence). The CDR3 runs 14 residues. V was pared by 2 bases and J by 2 bases, with 10 bases between. This sequence originates from a middle-aged man in good health and CMV-seronegative. The sample comprised PBMCs. The rearrangement links TRBV30 to TRBJ1-3; TRBD1 might be the D (5 bases). The CDR3 DNA reads as TGTGCCTGGAGTCGGGGAGGGGCTGGAAACACCATATATTTT. The encoded protein is CAWSRGGAGNTIYF.